This paragraph covers one T cell receptor beta chain sequence. The length of the CDR3 is 14 residues. The V end lost 2 bases, the J end lost 2 bases, and 11 bases lay between the germline ends. Germline V CDR1 and CDR2: SGHRS, YFSETQ. TCRdb's table, derived via immunoSEQ multiplex PCR, lists solely in-frame clones and lacks some. The sample consists of about 310,000 clones, roughly nine tenths of them appearing once. This sample is drawn from a study of blood T cell repertoires in COVID-19. Study context: The analysed material was cDNA or gDNA that came from T cells, B-cell-depleted T cells, or PBMCs.

The V gene is TRBV5-1, the J gene TRBJ2-7; a possible D gene is TRBD1 (6 bases). The receptor was isolated from a woman aged 25 to 39 who had recovered from COVID-19. The specimen sequenced was PBMCs or T cells enriched from blood (not recorded which). DNA of the CDR3: TGCGCCAGCAGCTTTCGACAGGACCCCTACGAGCAGTACTTC. It codes for CASSFRQDPYEQYF.